This TCR beta chain is from a study of T cell responses to AZD1222 COVID-19 vaccine. The overall study: Pooled together were second doses at about 4 or about 12 weeks. Study-level results: Seropositivity was recorded at baseline in only 6 or 7 AZD1222 recipients. Donors, mostly white British, included more females; clonal diversity was possibly underestimated. Repertoires were obtained only post-peak T cell response.

Method: immunoSEQ multiplex PCR; TCRdb's copy keeps in-frame clones and lacks some. The sample has approximately 76,000 clones, nearly 85% seen once; the top ten hold 2.9%. Comments on this clone: Antigen specificity is unknown.

This receptor was taken from an adult in good health. The sequencing here drew on peripheral blood, taken on day 0 of AZD1222 vaccination.

CDR3 coding DNA: TGTGCCAGCAGCCCCTGGGGACTTATCGCCGGGGAGCTGTTTTTT. It yields the protein CASSPWGLIAGELFF. The chain recombines TRBV25-1 with TRBJ2-2; possibly TRBD2 for D (6 bases). CDR1 is MGHDK, CDR2 SYGVNS, per germline. The CDR3 contains 15 residues. The ends were cut back, 6 bases at V and 6 bases at J, with 17 bases in the middle.